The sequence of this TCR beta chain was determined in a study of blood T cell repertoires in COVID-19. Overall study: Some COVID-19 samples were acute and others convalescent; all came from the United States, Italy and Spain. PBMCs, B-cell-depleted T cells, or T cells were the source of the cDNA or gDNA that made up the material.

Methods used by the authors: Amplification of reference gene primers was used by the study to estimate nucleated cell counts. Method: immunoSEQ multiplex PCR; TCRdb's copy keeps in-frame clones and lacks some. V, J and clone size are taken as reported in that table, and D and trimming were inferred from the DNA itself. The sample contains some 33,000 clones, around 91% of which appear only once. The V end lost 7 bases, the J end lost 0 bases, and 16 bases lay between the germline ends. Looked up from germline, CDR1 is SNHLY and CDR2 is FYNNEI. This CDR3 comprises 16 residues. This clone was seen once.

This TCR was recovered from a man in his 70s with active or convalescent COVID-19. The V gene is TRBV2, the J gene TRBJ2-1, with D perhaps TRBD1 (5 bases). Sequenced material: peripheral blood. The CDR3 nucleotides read TGTGCCAGCATAAACCCGACAGTCAGCTCCTACAATGAGCAGTTCTTC. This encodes CASINPTVSSYNEQFF.